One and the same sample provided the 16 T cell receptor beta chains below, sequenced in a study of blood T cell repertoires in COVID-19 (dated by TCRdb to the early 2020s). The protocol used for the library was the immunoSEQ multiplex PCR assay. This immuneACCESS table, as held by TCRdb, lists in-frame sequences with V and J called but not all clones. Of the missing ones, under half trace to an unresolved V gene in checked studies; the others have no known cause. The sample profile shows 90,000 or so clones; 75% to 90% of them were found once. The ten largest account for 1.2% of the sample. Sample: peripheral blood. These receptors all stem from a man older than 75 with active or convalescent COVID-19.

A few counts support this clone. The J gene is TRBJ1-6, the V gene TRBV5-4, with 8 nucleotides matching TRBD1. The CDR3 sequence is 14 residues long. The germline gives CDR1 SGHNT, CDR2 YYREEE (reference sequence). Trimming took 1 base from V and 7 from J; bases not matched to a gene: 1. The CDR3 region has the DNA TGTGCCAGCAGCTTGCGACAGGGGAATTCACCCCTCCACTTT. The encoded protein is CASSLRQGNSPLHF.

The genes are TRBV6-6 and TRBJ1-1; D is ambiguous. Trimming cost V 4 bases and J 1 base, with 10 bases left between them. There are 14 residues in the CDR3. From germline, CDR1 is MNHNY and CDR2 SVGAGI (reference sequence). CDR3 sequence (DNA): TGTGCCAGCAGTTCCAGGAGGGAGAACACTGAAGCTTTCTTT. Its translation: CASSSRRENTEAFF.

In nucleotides, the CDR3 is TGTGCCAGCAGCGAAGGGGGCGCGAGAATCTACGAGCAGTACTTC. As protein: CASSEGGARIYEQYF. J is TRBJ2-7 and V is TRBV7-9; 7 nucleotides agree with TRBD1. The V gene's germline CDR1 is SEHNR and CDR2 FQNEAQ (reference sequence). Germline trimming cut 5 bases from V and 3 bases from J; bases unmatched to any gene: 10. The CDR3 is 15 amino acids.

The CDR3 sequence is CASSYFSGKGTDTQYF. CDR3 DNA: TGTGCCAGCAGTTACTTCAGCGGGAAGGGTACAGATACGCAGTATTTT. The chain has TRBV6-5 and TRBJ2-3, with 7 bases matching TRBD2. The CDR3 has 16 amino acids. The germline V gene has CDR1 MNHEY and CDR2 SVGAGI. The ends lost 1 base at V and 3 bases at J; junction bases unmatched: 7.

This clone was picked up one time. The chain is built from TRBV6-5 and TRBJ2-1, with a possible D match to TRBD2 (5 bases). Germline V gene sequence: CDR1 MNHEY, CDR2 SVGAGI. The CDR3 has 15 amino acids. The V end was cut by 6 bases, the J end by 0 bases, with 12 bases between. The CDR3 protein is CASRPPGSSYNEQFF. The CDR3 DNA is TGTGCCAGCAGGCCACCGGGAAGCTCCTACAATGAGCAGTTCTTC.

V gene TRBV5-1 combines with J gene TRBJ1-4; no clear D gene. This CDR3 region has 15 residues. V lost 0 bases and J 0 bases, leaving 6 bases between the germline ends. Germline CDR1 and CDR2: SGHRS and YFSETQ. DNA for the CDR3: TGCGCCAGCAGCTTGGGGAGTTCAACTAATGAAAAACTGTTTTTT. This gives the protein CASSLGSSTNEKLFF.

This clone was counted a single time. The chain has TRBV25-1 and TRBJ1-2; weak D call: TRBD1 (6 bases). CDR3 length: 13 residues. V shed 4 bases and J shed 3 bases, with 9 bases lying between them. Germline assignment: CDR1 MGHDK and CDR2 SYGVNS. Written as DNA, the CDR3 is TGTGCCAGCAGTGCAGGGGTCCACTATGGCTACACCTTC. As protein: CASSAGVHYGYTF.

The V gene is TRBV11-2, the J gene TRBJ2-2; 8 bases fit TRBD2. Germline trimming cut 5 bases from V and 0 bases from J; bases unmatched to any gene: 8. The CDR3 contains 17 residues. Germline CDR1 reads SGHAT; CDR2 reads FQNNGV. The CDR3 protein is CASSLSPAGANTGELFF. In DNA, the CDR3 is TGTGCCAGCAGCCTTTCCCCAGCGGGAGCGAACACCGGGGAGCTGTTTTTT.

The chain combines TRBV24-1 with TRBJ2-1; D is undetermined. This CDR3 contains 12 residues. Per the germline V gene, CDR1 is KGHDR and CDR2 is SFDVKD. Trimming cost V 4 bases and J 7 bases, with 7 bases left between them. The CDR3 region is CATSDHTNEQFF. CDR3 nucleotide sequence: TGTGCCACCAGTGACCATACAAATGAGCAGTTCTTC.

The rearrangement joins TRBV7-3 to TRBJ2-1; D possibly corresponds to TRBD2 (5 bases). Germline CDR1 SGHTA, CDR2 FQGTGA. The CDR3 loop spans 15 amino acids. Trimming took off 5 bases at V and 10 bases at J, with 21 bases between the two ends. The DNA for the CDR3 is TGTGCCAGCAGCCTTAGCGTTGCCGACATAGGGGAGCAGTTCTTC. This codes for CASSLSVADIGEQFF.

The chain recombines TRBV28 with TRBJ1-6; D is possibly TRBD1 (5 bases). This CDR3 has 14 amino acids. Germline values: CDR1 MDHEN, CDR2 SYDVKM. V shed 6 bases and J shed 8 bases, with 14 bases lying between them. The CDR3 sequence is CASRVGGVDSPLHF. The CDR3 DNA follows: TGTGCCAGCAGGGTGGGAGGGGTGGATTCACCCCTCCACTTT.

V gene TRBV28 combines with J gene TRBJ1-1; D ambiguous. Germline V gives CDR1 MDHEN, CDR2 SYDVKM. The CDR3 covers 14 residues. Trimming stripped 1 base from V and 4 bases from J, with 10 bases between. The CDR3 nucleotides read TGTGCCAGCAGTTTATCGGGAGGCGGCACTGAAGCTTTCTTT. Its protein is CASSLSGGGTEAFF. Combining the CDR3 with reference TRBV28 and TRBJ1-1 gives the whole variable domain DVKVTQSSRYLVKRTGEKVFLECVQDMDHENMFWYRQDPGLGLRLIYFSYDVKMKEKGDIPEGYSVSREKKERFSLILESASTNQTSMYLCASSLSGGGTEAFFGQGTRLTVV.

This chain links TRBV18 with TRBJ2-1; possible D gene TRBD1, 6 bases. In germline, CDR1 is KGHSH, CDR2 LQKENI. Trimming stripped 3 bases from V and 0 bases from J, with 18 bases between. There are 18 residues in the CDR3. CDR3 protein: CASSPPTGGPSSYNEQFF. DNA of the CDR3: TGTGCCAGCTCACCCCCGACAGGCGGTCCTAGCTCCTACAATGAGCAGTTCTTC.

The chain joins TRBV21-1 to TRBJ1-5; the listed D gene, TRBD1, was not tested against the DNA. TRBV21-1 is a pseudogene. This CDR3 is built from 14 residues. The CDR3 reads CASRTRQYNQPQHF. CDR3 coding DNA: TGTGCCAGCAGGACCCGACAGTACAATCAGCCCCAGCATTTT.

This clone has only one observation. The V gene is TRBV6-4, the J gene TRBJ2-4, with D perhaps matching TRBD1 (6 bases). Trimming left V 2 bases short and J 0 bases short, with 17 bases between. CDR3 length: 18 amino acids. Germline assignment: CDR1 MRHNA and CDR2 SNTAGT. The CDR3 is CASSDPDKDRLAKNIQYF. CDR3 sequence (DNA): TGTGCCAGCAGTGACCCTGATAAGGACAGACTAGCCAAAAACATTCAGTACTTC.

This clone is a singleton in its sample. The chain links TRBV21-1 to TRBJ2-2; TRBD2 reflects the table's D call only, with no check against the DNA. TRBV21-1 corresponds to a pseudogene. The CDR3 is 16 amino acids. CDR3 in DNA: TGTGCCAGCACCCAAAGTTTAGGAGGGGACACCGGGGAGCTGTTTTTT. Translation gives CASTQSLGGDTGELFF.